This T cell receptor beta chain was recovered during a study of blood T cell repertoires in COVID-19. As for the study in general: T cells, B-cell-depleted T cells, or PBMCs supplied cDNA or gDNA.

Per the authors' pipeline: By means of reference gene primer amplification, nucleated cell counts were estimated. The method was immunoSEQ multiplex PCR; TCRdb's version includes in-frame clones alone and lacks a portion of them. The V and J calls and the clone size are those of that table, but D and trimming were determined from the DNA. The sample contains almost 250,000 clones, 80% to 90% of which appear only once. This CDR3 contains 17 residues. The junction had 10 bases not matched to a gene; V was cut back by 3 bases and J by 7 bases. From germline, CDR1 is SGHRS and CDR2 YFSETQ. This clonotype was obtained from a woman aged 30 to 39 who had recovered from COVID-19. V gene TRBV5-1 combines with J gene TRBJ2-1, with 13 bases aligning to TRBD2. Sequencing used PBMCs or T cells enriched from blood (not recorded which). The CDR3 region is CASSSPGLAGVSNEQFF. The CDR3 DNA reads TGCGCCAGCAGCTCACCCGGACTAGCGGGAGTATCAAATGAGCAGTTCTTC.